This TCR beta chain was obtained from a study of blood T cell repertoires in COVID-19. Study summary: Acute-phase and convalescent COVID-19 samples originated in the United States, Italy and Spain.

From germline, CDR1 is SGHRS and CDR2 YFSETQ. The V gene end was trimmed by 4 bases and the J gene end by 0 bases; junction bases not matched to a gene: 4. CDR3 length: 16 residues. In the original analysis: Using reference gene primer amplification, nucleated cell counts were estimated. Clones were read by immunoSEQ multiplex PCR, and TCRdb kept only the in-frame ones, dropping some. Clone size and V and J calls were adopted from that table, with D and trimming inferred from the DNA. The top ten hold approximately 7.7% of the sample, which has about 160,000 clones, roughly 78% seen once. Seattle-derived patients entered the study during active infection and were followed longitudinally.

The specimen sequenced was peripheral blood. The chain combines TRBV5-1 with TRBJ2-6, with 7 bases lining up with TRBD1. The clonotype was recovered from a woman aged 55-70 years with COVID-19, enrolled during active disease. The CDR3 protein is CASSRDSPSGANVLTF. The CDR3 region has the DNA TGCGCCAGCAGCCGGGACAGCCCCTCTGGGGCCAACGTCCTGACTTTC.